Below, 7 T cell receptor beta chains from the same sample are listed, as sequenced in a study of cytomegalovirus exposure and HLA in healthy donors. PCR primers comprised 60 Vbeta and 13 Jbeta primers. Libraries were prepared by immunoSEQ multiplex PCR; TCRdb keeps only in-frame clonotypes and omits some of them. The sample includes 120,000 or so clones, around 80% of them seen just once. Sample: PBMCs. Receptor source: a man younger than 40 in good health and CMV-seropositive.

The chain joins TRBV19 to TRBJ1-2; 10 nucleotides align to TRBD1. CDR1 is LNHDA, CDR2 SQIVND, per germline (reference sequence). This CDR3 has 17 residues. V shed 0 bases and J 3 bases; nucleotides not matched to a gene: 7. CDR3 protein: CASSIDLKTGGYYGYTF. CDR3 sequence (DNA): TGTGCCAGTAGTATAGATCTAAAGACAGGGGGCTACTATGGCTACACCTTC. Using reference TRBV19 and TRBJ1-2 for the parts outside the CDR3, the full variable domain is DGGITQSPKYLFRKEGQNVTLSCEQNLNHDAMYWYRQDPGQGLRLIYYSQIVNDFQKGDIAEGYSVSREKKESFPLTVTSAQKNPTAFYLCASSIDLKTGGYYGYTFGSGTRLTVV.

This rearrangement joins TRBV11-3 to TRBJ1-1; D uncertain. The CDR3 contains 15 residues. Germline loops: CDR1 SGHNT, CDR2 YENEEA. Between the trimmed V and J ends, which lost 5 bases and 3 bases, there was a span of 16 bases. Written as DNA, the CDR3 is TGTGCCAGCAGCCTAGGATTGGGCCGAGACACTGAAGCTTTCTTT. Amino acids: CASSLGLGRDTEAFF.

Remarks on this clone: Compared with germline, one end of the junction differs, possibly owing to a read error. The chain couples TRBV27 to TRBJ2-7; TRBD2 matches at 8 bases. Looked up from germline, CDR1 is MNHEY and CDR2 is SMNVEV (reference sequence). The CDR3 loop spans 15 amino acids. CDR3 DNA: TGTGCCAGCAATTTATTAAGACTAGCGAGGGACGAGCAGTACTTC. It is translated as CASNLLRLARDEQYF.

V usage is TRBV28 and J usage is TRBJ1-2, with 7 positions matching TRBD1. This CDR3 comprises 13 residues. The germline V gene encodes CDR1 MDHEN and CDR2 SYDVKM. J lost 4 bases, V lost 3 bases, and 2 bases had no gene match. CDR3 sequence reads: CASSLTGPYGYTF. CDR3 nucleotide sequence: TGTGCCAGCAGTTTGACAGGGCCCTATGGCTACACCTTC.

The V gene is TRBV2, the J gene TRBJ1-5; D gene ambiguous. The CDR3 runs to 13 residues. The germline CDR1 and CDR2 sequences are SNHLY and FYNNEI. Deletions cut 0 bases from V and 5 bases from J, with 5 bases between. CDR3 sequence: CASSEARDQPQHF. In nucleotides, the CDR3 is TGTGCCAGCAGTGAAGCGAGGGATCAGCCCCAGCATTTT.

V gene TRBV14 combines with J gene TRBJ2-2, with 7 bases aligning to TRBD2. V was clipped by 1 base and J by 0 bases; unmatched bases: 14. This CDR3 contains 20 residues. Germline CDR1 and CDR2: SGHDN and FVKESK. CDR3 region: CASSQGGLVRTSSNTGELFF. Here the CDR3 DNA reads TGTGCCAGCAGCCAAGGTGGACTAGTACGGACCTCTTCGAACACCGGGGAGCTGTTTTTT.

This clone was recorded a few times. The rearrangement links TRBV29-1 to TRBJ1-4; D gene unclear. The length of the CDR3 is 11 residues. With 3 bases removed from V and 7 bases from J, the gap between germline ends came to 6 bases. The V gene's germline CDR1 is SQVTM and CDR2 ANQGSEA. In nucleotides, the CDR3 is TGCAGCGTTGAGCTAGGTGAAAAACTGTTTTTT. Translation gives CSVELGEKLFF.